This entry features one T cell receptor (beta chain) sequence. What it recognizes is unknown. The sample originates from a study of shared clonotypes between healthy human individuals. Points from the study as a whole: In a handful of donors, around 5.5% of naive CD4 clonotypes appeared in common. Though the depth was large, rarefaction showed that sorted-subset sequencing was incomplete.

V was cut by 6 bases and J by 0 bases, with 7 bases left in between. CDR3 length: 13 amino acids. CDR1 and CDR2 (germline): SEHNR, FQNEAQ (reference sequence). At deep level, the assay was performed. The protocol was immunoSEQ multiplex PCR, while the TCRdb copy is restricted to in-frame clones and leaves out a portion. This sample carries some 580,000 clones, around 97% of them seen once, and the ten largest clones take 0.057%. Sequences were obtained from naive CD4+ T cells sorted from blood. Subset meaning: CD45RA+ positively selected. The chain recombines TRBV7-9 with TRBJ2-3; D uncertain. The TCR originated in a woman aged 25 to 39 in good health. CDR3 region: CASRIQSTDTQYF. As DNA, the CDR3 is TGTGCCAGCAGGATCCAGAGCACAGATACGCAGTATTTT.